Shown below are 29 T cell receptor beta chains from a single sample sequenced in a study of T cell repertoires in cytomegalovirus infection. TCRdb re-analysed the reads in MiXCR, keeping a single row per CDR3 protein. Altogether hundreds of thousands of distinct CDR3 sequences are present, less than 35% being singletons, with the ten largest covering about an eighth. Their cognate antigens are unknown. The sequences come from cultured CD8+ T cells from PBMCs, collected from culture after CMV antigen stimulation. All receptors come from a human donor in good health (CMV status not recorded). Some clones in this sample may be carry-over from other donors' samples.

This clonotype has only a few counts. The chain carries TRBV29-1 and TRBJ1-1, with a tentative D call TRBD1 (6 bases). The CDR3 extends over 11 amino acids. Trimming shortened V by 6 bases and J by 4 bases, and 9 bases separated the two germline ends. From germline, CDR1 is SQVTM and CDR2 ANQGSEA. CDR3 in amino acids: CSVATGTEAFF. The DNA for the CDR3 is TGCAGCGTCGCGACAGGCACTGAAGCTTTCTTT.

V and J are TRBV6-1 and TRBJ2-6, with D uncertain. Per germline, CDR1 MNHNS and CDR2 SASEGT. This CDR3 contains 14 residues. V lost 5 bases, J lost 0 bases, and 5 bases lay in between. Here the CDR3 reads CASSTDSGANVLTF. CDR3 nucleotides: TGTGCCAGCAGTACGGACTCTGGGGCCAACGTCCTGACTTTC.

The chain couples TRBV15 to TRBJ2-7; TRBD1 aligns across 9 bases. The germline gives CDR1 LNHNV, CDR2 YYDKDF (reference sequence). This CDR3 has 16 residues. V lost 3 bases to trimming and J lost 2 bases; unmatched junction nucleotides: 8. CDR3 sequence: CATSSHRTGEAYEQYF. Written as DNA, the CDR3 is TGTGCCACCAGCAGCCATAGGACAGGGGAAGCCTACGAGCAGTACTTC.

This chain uses TRBV10-3 with TRBJ1-5, with D possibly matching TRBD1 (6 bases). Per the germline V gene, CDR1 is ENHRY and CDR2 is SYGVKD. V lost 0 bases to trimming and J lost 4 bases, with 7 bases between them. The CDR3 has 14 residues. The CDR3 loop reads CAISESGGNQPQHF. CDR3 in DNA: TGTGCCATCAGTGAGTCAGGGGGAAATCAGCCCCAGCATTTT.

The chain recombines TRBV14 with TRBJ2-3; a possible D gene is TRBD2 (5 bases). CDR3 length equals 16 residues. With 4 bases removed from V and 2 bases from J, the gap between germline ends came to 16 bases. Germline CDR1 reads SGHDN; CDR2 reads FVKESK. CDR3 sequence reads: CASSPNGGAFTDTQYF. For the CDR3, the DNA is TGTGCCAGCAGCCCCAATGGAGGCGCATTCACAGATACGCAGTATTTT.

The table lists this clonotype with a few counts. The chain has TRBV7-9 and TRBJ2-4, with TRBD2 matching 7 bases. CDR1 is SEHNR and CDR2 is FQNEAQ in the germline V gene (reference sequence). The CDR3 extends over 17 amino acids. Trimming at V came to 5 bases and at J to 3 bases, leaving 13 bases not matched to a gene. The CDR3 DNA is TGTGCCAGCAGCCCGAGGGAGGGGTCCCTAGGCAAAAACATTCAGTACTTC. This translates into CASSPREGSLGKNIQYF.

V gene TRBV19 combines with J gene TRBJ2-7, with TRBD2 as a possible D gene (7 bases). Germline CDR1 is LNHDA and CDR2 is SQIVND (reference sequence). Between the trimmed V and J ends, which lost 2 bases and 4 bases, there was a span of 24 bases. The length of the CDR3 is 18 residues. The CDR3 reads CASSIPSPGEGGVYEQYV. DNA of the CDR3: TGTGCCAGTAGTATACCCTCTCCGGGGGAGGGGGGGGTGTACGAGCAGTACGTC.

V and J are TRBV5-1 and TRBJ2-5; 7 bases agree with TRBD1. The germline V gene has CDR1 SGHRS and CDR2 YFSETQ. This CDR3 has 15 residues. V lost 4 bases, J lost 3 bases, and 9 bases stayed unmatched. The CDR3 reads CASSPLDRVEETQYF. CDR3 nucleotide sequence: TGCGCCAGCAGCCCCTTAGACAGGGTCGAAGAGACCCAGTACTTC.

The J gene is TRBJ1-2, the V gene TRBV4-2; D not certain. V lost 4 bases, J lost 7 bases, and 22 bases lay in between. The CDR3 runs 16 residues. Germline CDR1 LGHNA, CDR2 YNFKEQ. The DNA of the CDR3 is TGTGCCAGCAGCCTCCGGATCTTTAGGGCCTCGGGTGGCTACACCTTC. This gives the protein CASSLRIFRASGGYTF.

This clonotype turned up a few times. The rearrangement links TRBV7-9 to TRBJ2-1; D not certain. CDR1 is SEHNR and CDR2 is FQNEAQ in the germline V gene (reference sequence). The CDR3 is 15 residues long. V gave up 1 base and J gave up 0 bases, with 7 bases separating them. The CDR3 bases are TGTGCCAGCAGCTTAGGGCAACGCTCCTACAATGAGCAGTTCTTC. Its translation: CASSLGQRSYNEQFF.

This clonotype was found a few times. The chain joins TRBV4-1 to TRBJ2-3; TRBD2 matches 11 bases. The CDR3 runs 19 residues. V gave up 0 bases and J gave up 2 bases; unmatched junction bases: 10. Germline V gene data show CDR1 as MGHRA and CDR2 as YSYEKL. CDR3 DNA: TGCGCCAGCAGCCAAGATGCCCCCCTGACTAGCGGGGTCACAGATACGCAGTATTTT. It translates to CASSQDAPLTSGVTDTQYF.

The chain combines TRBV27 with TRBJ2-5; 7 bases align to TRBD1. The germline CDR1 and CDR2 sequences are MNHEY and SMNVEV (reference sequence). Unmatched junction bases numbered 15, after V lost 4 bases and J lost 7 bases. There are 16 residues in the CDR3. The CDR3 protein is CASSSTGTDVAWTQYF. As DNA, the CDR3 is TGTGCCAGCAGTTCGACCGGGACAGACGTCGCGTGGACCCAGTACTTC.

The chain joins TRBV5-5 to TRBJ1-1; D is uncertain. From germline, CDR1 is SGHKS and CDR2 YYEKEE (reference sequence). This CDR3 is built from 12 residues. Trimming removed 3 bases from V and 5 bases from J, with 8 bases in between. The CDR3 is CASSSGPTEAFF. Here the CDR3 DNA reads TGTGCCAGCAGCTCCGGACCAACTGAAGCTTTCTTT. Combining the CDR3 with reference TRBV5-5 and TRBJ1-1 gives the whole variable domain DAGVTQSPTHLIKTRGQQVTLRCSPISGHKSVSWYQQVLGQGPQFIFQYYEKEERGRGNFPDRFSARQFPNYSSELNVNALLLGDSALYLCASSSGPTEAFFGQGTRLTVV.

Only a few counts were recorded for this clonotype. The CDR3 region has the DNA TGCGCCAGCAGCCAAGGGGAGATCGATCAGCCCCAGCATTTT. It translates to CASSQGEIDQPQHF. V gene TRBV4-1 combines with J gene TRBJ1-5; D remains unclear. V gave up 1 base and J gave up 5 bases, with 9 bases separating them. The germline CDR1 and CDR2 sequences are MGHRA and YSYEKL. This CDR3 comprises 14 residues.

This clonotype was found many times. The genes are TRBV20-1 and TRBJ2-3, with D possibly matching TRBD1 (5 bases). CDR3 length: 13 amino acids. V lost 2 bases to trimming and J lost 2 bases, with 8 bases between them. Germline values: CDR1 DFQATT, CDR2 SNEGSKA (reference sequence). The CDR3 bases are TGCAGTGCTAGAAGGGGCTCCACAGATACGCAGTATTTT. As protein: CSARRGSTDTQYF.

The rearrangement joins TRBV6-5 to TRBJ2-5; 7 bases align to TRBD2. The CDR3 consists of 15 residues. With V trimmed by 4 bases and J by 2 bases, 7 bases remained unmatched. Germline assignment: CDR1 MNHEY and CDR2 SVGAGI. CDR3 amino acids: CASSSREAGQETQYF. The CDR3, as DNA: TGTGCCAGCAGTTCCCGGGAAGCGGGACAAGAGACCCAGTACTTC.

This clonotype showed up just a few times. V and J are TRBV7-9 and TRBJ1-4; possibly TRBD1 for D (6 bases). V gave up 4 bases and J gave up 8 bases, with 17 bases separating them. Germline V gene data show CDR1 as SEHNR and CDR2 as FQNEAQ (reference sequence). The CDR3 has 15 amino acids. CDR3 loop: CASSSPTGWGEKLFF. In DNA form, the CDR3 reads TGTGCCAGCAGCTCACCAACAGGGTGGGGGGAAAAACTGTTTTTT.

This clonotype was seen many times. Germline and junction disagree at one end, which may indicate a read error. The chain is built from TRBV4-1 and TRBJ2-7; D is perhaps TRBD2 (6 bases). The CDR3 runs to 13 residues. The germline V gene encodes CDR1 MGHRA and CDR2 YSYEKL. CDR3 sequence: CASSQAGPYEQYF. The CDR3, as DNA: TGTGCCAGCAGCCAAGCGGGTCCCTACGAGCAGTACTTC.

This clonotype was counted between two and nine times. The genes are TRBV6-6 and TRBJ1-1, with D possibly TRBD1 on 5 matching bases. Per germline, CDR1 MNHNY and CDR2 SVGAGI (reference sequence). V was shortened by 1 base and J by 1 base, with 13 bases between the two germline ends. The CDR3 sequence is 16 residues long. The CDR3 here is CASSYFQGIGNTEAFF. CDR3 coding DNA: TGTGCCAGCAGTTACTTCCAGGGTATTGGGAACACTGAAGCTTTCTTT.

The V gene is TRBV19, the J gene TRBJ1-1; no clear D. From germline, CDR1 is LNHDA and CDR2 SQIVND (reference sequence). This CDR3 has 13 residues. V gave up 7 bases and J gave up 3 bases, with 12 bases separating them. CDR3 residues: CASNPKVDTEAFF. Written as DNA, the CDR3 is TGTGCCAGTAACCCCAAGGTTGACACTGAAGCTTTCTTT.

Here the CDR3 DNA reads TGTGCCAGCAGTGAGACAGAGGGCTCCTATAATTCACCCCTCCACTTT. Amino acids: CASSETEGSYNSPLHF. The chain joins TRBV6-1 to TRBJ1-6; TRBD1 is a possible D gene (5 bases). The germline V and J ends were trimmed by 3 bases and 0 bases, with 9 bases remaining between them. This CDR3 region has 16 residues. The germline V gene has CDR1 MNHNS and CDR2 SASEGT.

A few counts support this clonotype. This sequence joins TRBV7-9 and TRBJ1-2; 7 nucleotides agree with TRBD1. Germline assignment: CDR1 SEHNR and CDR2 FQNEAQ (reference sequence). Trimming took 1 base from V and 7 from J; bases not matched to a gene: 18. This CDR3 is 18 amino acids long. CDR3: CASSLVPTPRTGEGGYTF. The CDR3, as DNA: TGTGCCAGCAGCTTAGTCCCTACCCCCCGAACAGGGGAGGGTGGCTACACCTTC.

The V and J genes are TRBV28 and TRBJ1-5; D is undetermined. CDR3 length equals 13 residues. Germline loops: CDR1 MDHEN, CDR2 SYDVKM. V shed 2 bases and J shed 3 bases, with 5 bases lying between them. This CDR3 reads CASSLKFNQPQHF. The CDR3 DNA reads as TGTGCCAGCAGTTTAAAGTTCAATCAGCCCCAGCATTTT.

On this clonotype itself: Being one base from a much bigger clone, this may be a read error. This chain joins TRBV7-3 and TRBJ2-2; 10 nucleotides agree with TRBD1. From germline, CDR1 is SGHTA and CDR2 FQGTGA. CDR3 size: 20 residues. The CDR3 sequence: CTSSPRGDRGLTWNTGELFF. CDR3 bases: TGTACCAGCAGCCCCCGGGGGGACAGGGGCCTGACTTGGAACACCGGGGAGCTGTTTTTT.

The chain employs TRBV2 and TRBJ2-3; D remains unclear. Germline values: CDR1 SNHLY, CDR2 FYNNEI. Trimming took off 0 bases at V and 1 base at J, with 5 bases between the two ends. The CDR3 has 14 residues. The CDR3 nucleotides are TGTGCCAGCAGTGAAGCCTGGCGCACAGATACGCAGTATTTT. Protein: CASSEAWRTDTQYF. The whole variable domain, remainder taken from reference TRBV2 and TRBJ2-3, is EPEVTQTPSHQVTQMGQEVILRCVPISNHLYFYWYRQILGQKVEFLVSFYNNEISEKSEIFDDQFSVERPDGSNFTLKIRSTKLEDSAMYFCASSEAWRTDTQYFGPGTRLTVL.

This clonotype has ten or more counts. The chain employs TRBV12-3 or TRBV12-4 and TRBJ2-7, with 8 bases lining up with TRBD1. This CDR3 spans 14 amino acids. V dropped 7 bases and J dropped 7; count of bases not matched to a gene: 12. The CDR3: CASTRQGPGREQYV. CDR3 coding DNA: TGTGCCAGCACCAGACAGGGGCCGGGGAGGGAGCAGTACGTC.

The chain is built from TRBV6-5 and TRBJ2-7; 10 nucleotides match TRBD1. Germline V lookup: CDR1 MNHEY, CDR2 SVGAGI. The CDR3 has 16 amino acids. V lost 0 bases to trimming and J lost 3 bases; unmatched junction nucleotides: 5. In nucleotides, the CDR3 is TGTGCCAGCAGTTACTCGTTGGACAGGGGGATCTACGAGCAGTACTTC. Its protein is CASSYSLDRGIYEQYF.

CDR3 region: CASSLVDPRGYEQYF. Written as DNA, the CDR3 is TGTGCCAGCAGTTTGGTGGACCCCAGGGGATACGAGCAGTACTTC. J is TRBJ2-7 and V is TRBV6-6; TRBD1 might be the D (6 bases). This CDR3 contains 15 residues. Germline V gene sequence: CDR1 MNHNY, CDR2 SVGAGI (reference sequence). V lost 4 bases to trimming and J lost 4 bases, with 17 bases between them.

The sample holds many counts of this clonotype. Its ends do not fully match the called genes, so a read error is possible. V is TRBV7-2 and J is TRBJ2-1; D gene uncertain. The germline CDR1 and CDR2 sequences are SGHTA and FQGNSA. The CDR3 runs 12 residues. The chain's CDR3 is CASRLSNNEQFF. The CDR3 coding sequence is TGTGCCAGCCGTCTCTCCAACAATGAGCAGTTCTTC.